This TCR beta chain stems from a study of cytomegalovirus exposure and HLA in healthy donors. V was shortened by 1 base and J by 2 bases, with 18 bases between the two germline ends. Per germline, CDR1 SGHAT and CDR2 FQNNGV. The CDR3 totals 18 residues. This clone was observed a few times. The PCR employed 60 Vbeta primers together with 13 Jbeta primers. Libraries were prepared by immunoSEQ multiplex PCR; TCRdb keeps only in-frame clonotypes and omits some of them. The profile shows tens of thousands of clones, 65% to 70% of them singletons. This TCR derives from a woman in her forties or fifties in good health and CMV-seropositive. The chain has TRBV11-2 and TRBJ2-1; possible D gene TRBD1, 5 bases. Source material: PBMCs. The CDR3 DNA reads as TGTGCCAGCAGCTTAGTCCCCACAGAAGGGGTCACCTACAATGAGCAGTTCTTC. Amino acid sequence: CASSLVPTEGVTYNEQFF.